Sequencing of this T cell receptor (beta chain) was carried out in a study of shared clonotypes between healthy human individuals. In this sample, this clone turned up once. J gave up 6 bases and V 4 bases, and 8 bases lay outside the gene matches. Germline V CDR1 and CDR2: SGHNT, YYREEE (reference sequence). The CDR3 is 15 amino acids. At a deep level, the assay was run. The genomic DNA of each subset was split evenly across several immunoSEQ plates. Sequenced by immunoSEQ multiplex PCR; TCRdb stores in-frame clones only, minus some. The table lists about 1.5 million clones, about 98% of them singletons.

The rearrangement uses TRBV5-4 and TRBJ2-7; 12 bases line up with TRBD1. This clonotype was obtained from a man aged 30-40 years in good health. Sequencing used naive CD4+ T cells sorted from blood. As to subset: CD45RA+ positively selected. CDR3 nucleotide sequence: TGTGCCAGCAGCATAACCGGGACAGGGGGCTCCGAGCAGTACTTC. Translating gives CASSITGTGGSEQYF.